The 3 T cell receptor beta chains below all came from one sample that was sequenced in a study of blood T cells in healthy people across ages. Through a sample-barcoded 5' primer and a J-beta primer mix, a second PCR was run for about 6 to 12 cycles. TCRdb re-called the 5' RACE reads through MiXCR, storing one row per CDR3 protein. In the table there are about 1.7 million distinct CDR3 sequences, roughly 27% of which are singletons. Sequences were obtained from blood. The receptors stem from a woman aged 25-40 years in good health.

V gene TRBV13 combines with J gene TRBJ2-2, with 7 bases aligning to TRBD2. CDR1 and CDR2 (germline): PRHDT, FYEKMQ (reference sequence). The CDR3 contains 14 residues. Losses at the gene ends were 5 bases for V and 5 bases for J; bases not matched to a gene: 5. DNA for the CDR3: TGTGCCAGCAGCCGGACTAGAGGTACCGGGGAGCTGTTTTTT. Protein product: CASSRTRGTGELFF.

Of note for this clonotype: Compared with germline, one end of the junction differs, possibly owing to a read error. This chain links TRBV20-1 with TRBJ2-1, with 9 bases identical to TRBD2. Germline V gene sequence: CDR1 DFQATT, CDR2 SNEGSKA (reference sequence). This CDR3 spans 14 amino acids. The CDR3 protein is CSASVTSGYSEQFF. As DNA, the CDR3 is TGCAGTGCTAGCGTGACTAGCGGATACAGTGAGCAGTTCTTC.

V and J are TRBV6-6 and TRBJ2-3, with D hard to call. This CDR3 has 14 residues. CDR1 and CDR2 from the germline V gene are MNHNY and SVGAGI (reference sequence). V was clipped by 3 bases and J by 6 bases, with 13 bases between them. CDR3 in DNA: TGTGCCAGCAGTTATCCCTCGACCGCGGATACGCAGTATTTT. This codes for CASSYPSTADTQYF.